These 27 T cell receptor beta chains were all obtained from the same sample, sequenced in a study of blood T cells in healthy people across ages. Sample-barcoded 5' priming and a J-beta primer mix drove a second PCR of about 6 to 12 cycles. In TCRdb, the 5' RACE reads were re-called with MiXCR into one record per CDR3 protein. The repertoire holds 500,000 to 600,000 distinct CDR3 sequences, with roughly 29% as singletons. Material: blood. These receptors all come from a woman between 70 and 85 years old in good health.

The chain combines TRBV7-8 with TRBJ1-1; TRBD1 is a possible D gene (6 bases). Germline V gives CDR1 SGHVS, CDR2 FQNEAQ. V was clipped by 3 bases and J by 5 bases, with 16 bases between them. The length of the CDR3 is 15 residues. CDR3 region: CASSFTGLGGTEAFF. CDR3 nucleotide sequence: TGTGCCAGCAGCTTTACAGGGTTGGGGGGAACTGAAGCTTTCTTT. The full variable domain, in which reference TRBV7-8 and TRBJ1-1 provide the parts outside the CDR3, is GAGVSQSPRYKVAKRGQDVALRCDPISGHVSLFWYQQALGQGPEFLTYFQNEAQLDKSGLPSDRFFAERPEGSVSTLKIQRTQQEDSAVYLCASSFTGLGGTEAFFGQGTRLTVV.

V and J are TRBV20-1 and TRBJ2-2; no clear D gene. Trimming took off 1 base at V and 1 base at J, with 7 bases between the two ends. CDR3 length equals 14 residues. Germline CDR1 and CDR2: DFQATT and SNEGSKA (reference sequence). The CDR3 nucleotides are TGCAGTGCTAGAGTCTCTATGAACACCGGGGAGCTGTTTTTT. Its translation: CSARVSMNTGELFF.

This clonotype is a singleton in its sample. The rearrangement links TRBV5-4 to TRBJ2-5; D unclear. Germline lookup yields CDR1 SGHNT and CDR2 YYREEE (reference sequence). This CDR3 contains 15 residues. Trimming removed 0 bases at V and 2 bases at J, with 11 bases between. CDR3 sequence reads: CASSLGGSGQETQYF. CDR3 nucleotides: TGTGCCAGCAGCTTGGGAGGTAGTGGACAAGAGACCCAGTACTTC.

V usage is TRBV20-1 and J usage is TRBJ2-5, with D perhaps TRBD1 or TRBD2 (6 bases each). The DNA end is more similar to TRBJ2-7, so the J call may be wrong. The CDR3 extends over 15 amino acids. Germline-derived CDR1 and CDR2 are DFQATT and SNEGSKA (reference sequence). The CDR3 here is CSAYKGGSSSYEQYF. CDR3 nucleotide sequence: TGCAGTGCTTATAAGGGGGGCAGTAGCTCCTACGAGCAGTACTTC.

This clonotype was seen a handful of times. The V and J genes are TRBV29-1 and TRBJ2-2, with D perhaps matching TRBD2 (5 bases). Trimming removed 4 bases from V and 2 bases from J, with 8 bases in between. This CDR3 has 13 residues. The V gene's germline CDR1 is SQVTM and CDR2 ANQGSEA. The CDR3 spells CSVVASNTGELFF. The CDR3 DNA reads as TGCAGCGTTGTGGCTAGCAACACCGGGGAGCTGTTTTTT.

The V gene is TRBV6-2 or TRBV6-3, the J gene TRBJ2-4, with D tentatively TRBD2 (6 bases). Between the trimmed V and J ends, which lost 2 bases and 6 bases, there was a span of 14 bases. The length of the CDR3 is 15 residues. In germline, CDR1 is MNHEY, CDR2 SVGEGT. The CDR3 bases are TGTGCCAGCAGTTACGGGGGAGGCCGTCCAAACATTCAGTACTTC. Its translation is CASSYGGGRPNIQYF.

This clonotype showed up just a few times. The CDR3 spells CASSQEKRGFGDGYTF. The CDR3 coding sequence is TGCGCCAGCAGCCAAGAAAAGAGGGGTTTTGGGGATGGCTACACCTTC. The V call is TRBV4-3, the J call TRBJ1-2; maybe TRBD1 (5 bases). V lost 0 bases to trimming and J lost 6 bases, with 17 bases between them. The CDR3 runs to 16 residues. CDR1 is LGHNA, CDR2 YSLEER, per germline.

This clonotype showed up just a few times. The genes are TRBV12-3 or TRBV12-4 and TRBJ2-7; TRBD1 agrees at 8 bases. The V gene end was trimmed by 6 bases and the J gene end by 7 bases; junction bases not matched to a gene: 8. CDR3 length equals 13 residues. The CDR3 loop reads CASRTGAPPEQYF. The CDR3 region has the DNA TGTGCCAGCAGGACAGGGGCACCACCAGAGCAGTACTTC.

This clonotype was detected only a few times. The CDR3 sequence: CASSRRVGYEQYF. CDR3 DNA sequence: TGTGCCAGTAGCCGCAGGGTAGGCTACGAGCAGTACTTC. The chain employs TRBV19 and TRBJ2-7, with D tentatively TRBD1 (5 bases). Germline CDR1 LNHDA, CDR2 SQIVND (reference sequence). This CDR3 comprises 13 residues. V dropped 6 bases and J dropped 3 bases, with 12 bases sitting between them.

This clonotype has a handful of counts. The rearrangement uses TRBV10-3 and TRBJ2-1; 8 nucleotides align to TRBD1. Germline V lookup: CDR1 ENHRY, CDR2 SYGVKD. Trimming cost V 7 bases and J 4 bases; bases outside gene matches: 6. This CDR3 has 14 amino acids. The CDR3 nucleotides are TGTGCCATCAACTCGGGACAGGATTACAATGAGCAGTTCTTC. This gives the protein CAINSGQDYNEQFF.

The rearrangement links TRBV4-2 to TRBJ2-5, with a tentative D call TRBD2 (6 bases). The DNA end is a closer match to TRBJ2-1, so the J assignment may be wrong. The CDR3 has 15 residues. CDR1 and CDR2 (germline): LGHNA, YNFKEQ. The CDR3 DNA reads as TGTGCCAGCAGCCAAGTTGGGGCTAGCGCCAATGAGCAGTTCTTC. It translates to CASSQVGASANEQFF.

CDR3 in DNA: TGTGCCAGCAGTTTAACGCGGGGGCCGGGGAACGGGGAGCTGTTTTTT. Protein: CASSLTRGPGNGELFF. The J gene is TRBJ2-2, the V gene TRBV12-3 or TRBV12-4; tentative D call: TRBD2 (7 bases). V lost 2 bases to trimming and J lost 7 bases, with 17 bases between them. The CDR3 has 16 amino acids.

This clonotype was observed a single time. The V gene is TRBV2, the J gene TRBJ1-5; possible D gene TRBD1, 5 bases. The germline V and J ends were trimmed by 3 bases and 9 bases, with 15 bases remaining between them. Germline V gene data show CDR1 as SNHLY and CDR2 as FYNNEI. CDR3 length: 14 residues. The CDR3 region is CASSEGQARGPQHF. CDR3 DNA sequence: TGTGCCAGCAGTGAGGGGCAGGCTCGGGGGCCCCAGCATTTT.

The sample holds a few counts of this clonotype. The gene calls are TRBV5-1 and TRBJ2-5; D remains unclear. This CDR3 is built from 14 residues. CDR1 and CDR2 from the germline V gene are SGHRS and YFSETQ. Trimming left V 0 bases short and J 1 base short, with 7 bases between. The CDR3 DNA reads TGCGCCAGCAGCTTGGTCTCGTCCCAAGAGACCCAGTACTTC. Translating gives CASSLVSSQETQYF.

This clonotype occurred a few times. This rearrangement joins TRBV6-1 to TRBJ2-7; D is uncertain. V shed 0 bases and J shed 11 bases, with 11 bases lying between them. This CDR3 contains 12 residues. Germline CDR1 reads MNHNS; CDR2 reads SASEGT. The CDR3 is CASSEASYGKYF. CDR3 DNA sequence: TGTGCCAGCAGTGAAGCCTCTTACGGAAAGTACTTC.

The chain uses TRBV6-6 and TRBJ1-2; D is unclear. CDR1 MNHNY and CDR2 SVGAGI come from the germline V gene (reference sequence). The CDR3 is 14 residues long. The V end was cut by 0 bases, the J end by 6 bases, with 11 bases between. DNA of the CDR3: TGTGCCAGCAGTTACTCGAGAGGGATGGATGGCTACACCTTC. Translating it yields CASSYSRGMDGYTF.

The chain joins TRBV14 to TRBJ2-1, with a weak D call TRBD2 (7 bases). The CDR3 has 16 amino acids. Deletions cut 8 bases from V and 2 bases from J, with 19 bases between. Germline V CDR1 and CDR2: SGHDN, FVKESK. The CDR3 nucleotides read TGTGCCAGCGAAGCTTGGGGAGGGGGTACCTACAATGAGCAGTTCTTC. Translated, it gives CASEAWGGGTYNEQFF.

This CDR3 is CASSFGLEIQYF. The DNA of the CDR3 is TGTGCCAGCAGTTTTGGGTTGGAGATTCAGTACTTC. This chain connects TRBV12-3 or TRBV12-4 to TRBJ2-4, with D uncertain. The V gene lost 3 bases and the J gene lost 10 bases, with 10 bases spanning the gap. There are 12 residues in the CDR3.

This clonotype has at least ten counts. The chain has TRBV20-1 and TRBJ1-6; tentative D call: TRBD1 (5 bases). CDR3 length equals 13 residues. V shed 3 bases and J shed 6 bases, with 9 bases lying between them. Per germline, CDR1 DFQATT and CDR2 SNEGSKA (reference sequence). The CDR3 DNA is TGCAGTGCTAGGCATGACAGTAATTCACCCCTCCACTTT. Protein product: CSARHDSNSPLHF.

This clonotype has more than one count but fewer than ten. The chain links TRBV13 to TRBJ2-4; a possible D gene is TRBD2 (6 bases). CDR1 is PRHDT, CDR2 FYEKMQ, per germline (reference sequence). The CDR3 length is 16 residues. V was clipped by 0 bases and J by 0 bases, with 9 bases between them. CDR3 bases: TGTGCCAGCAGCTTAGGTCCGGGAGAAGCCAAAAACATTCAGTACTTC. Translated: CASSLGPGEAKNIQYF. Drawing the rest from reference TRBV13 and TRBJ2-4, the complete variable domain is AAGVIQSPRHLIKEKRETATLKCYPIPRHDTVYWYQQGPGQDPQFLISFYEKMQSDKGSIPDRFSAQQFSDYHSELNMSSLELGDSALYFCASSLGPGEAKNIQYFGAGTRLSVL.

The count of this clonotype is one. In nucleotides, the CDR3 is TGTGCCAGCAGCTTAGAGCACTCGAATTCACCCCTCCACTTT. Amino acid sequence: CASSLEHSNSPLHF. This chain joins TRBV7-6 and TRBJ1-6; D gene uncertain. The germline CDR1 and CDR2 sequences are SGHVS and FNYEAQ. The CDR3 runs to 14 residues. V gave up 1 base and J gave up 7 bases, with 8 bases separating them.

CDR3 sequence: CASSNSRDGYTF. As DNA, the CDR3 is TGCGCCAGCAGCAATAGCAGGGATGGCTACACCTTC. The chain carries TRBV5-1 and TRBJ1-2; perhaps TRBD1 as D (5 bases). V lost 4 bases to trimming and J lost 6 bases, with 10 bases between them. There are 12 residues in the CDR3. Germline lookup yields CDR1 SGHRS and CDR2 YFSETQ.

The chain has TRBV3-1 and TRBJ2-5, with TRBD2 matching over 9 bases. The J call may be mistaken, given a closer DNA end match to TRBJ2-7. Germline loops: CDR1 LGHDT, CDR2 YNNKEL (reference sequence). The CDR3 has 14 residues. In nucleotides, the CDR3 is TGTGCCAGCAGCCACGGACTAGCGAGAAACGAGCAGTACTTC. Translated, it gives CASSHGLARNEQYF.

The chain employs TRBV11-2 and TRBJ2-1, with a possible D match to TRBD1 (6 bases). Looked up from germline, CDR1 is SGHAT and CDR2 is FQNNGV. CDR3 size: 16 residues. V was cut by 5 bases and J by 4 bases, with 18 bases left in between. CDR3 amino acids: CASSPPGTQKYNEQFF. The CDR3 DNA sequence: TGTGCCAGCAGCCCTCCAGGGACACAAAAGTACAATGAGCAGTTCTTC.

This clonotype has just a few counts. The V gene is TRBV7-6, the J gene TRBJ2-7, with 10 bases fitting TRBD1. Germline values: CDR1 SGHVS, CDR2 FNYEAQ. The ends lost 5 bases at V and 6 bases at J; junction bases unmatched: 4. The CDR3 consists of 13 residues. The DNA of the CDR3 is TGTGCCAGCAGCCACGGACAGGGGGGCGAGCAGTACTTC. The encoded protein is CASSHGQGGEQYF.

The V gene is TRBV6-2 or TRBV6-3, the J gene TRBJ1-1; 7 nucleotides agree with TRBD1. CDR3 length: 14 amino acids. Trimming cost V 6 bases and J 4 bases; bases outside gene matches: 8. Per germline, CDR1 MNHEY and CDR2 SVGEGT. DNA for the CDR3: TGTGCCAGCAGCCGACAGGGCGGGATCACTGAAGCTTTCTTT. Protein: CASSRQGGITEAFF.

CDR3 nucleotide sequence: TGCAGCGTTGAGGTCGTAGGACACAGAGCCCTTCAGGCAGATACGCAGTATTTT. Protein sequence: CSVEVVGHRALQADTQYF. The J gene is TRBJ2-3, the V gene TRBV29-1; tentative D call: TRBD1 (5 bases). The CDR3 is 18 amino acids. The V and J ends lost 3 bases and 4 bases respectively, with 26 bases between them. The germline V gene encodes CDR1 SQVTM and CDR2 ANQGSEA.